This is a list of T cell receptor beta chains from one sample in a study of cytomegalovirus exposure and HLA in healthy donors. Data came from immunoSEQ multiplex PCR; TCRdb stores just in-frame clones and leaves some out. The profile shows fewer than 150,000 clones, 76% of them singletons. The specimen sequenced was PBMCs. Source of these receptors: a man aged 50 to 60 in good health and CMV-seropositive. Each CDR3 is given with its conserved first and last residue. D genes are given only for firm matches. Only part of the rows carry a size: once, few, many, or a class if the clone is expanded.

clone size	J gene	D gene	V gene	CDR3 protein	CDR3 DNA
NA	TRBJ1-1	NA	TRBV28	CASSSYRGGTEAFF	TGTGCCAGCAGTTCCTATAGAGGGGGCACTGAAGCTTTCTTT
NA	TRBJ1-1	TRBD1	TRBV19	CASRDREVSEAFF	TGTGCCAGTAGGGACAGGGAGGTGAGTGAAGCTTTCTTT
NA	TRBJ2-5	NA	TRBV29-1	CSVVKGVDETQYF	TGCAGCGTTGTAAAAGGAGTCGACGAGACCCAGTACTTC
NA	TRBJ2-7	NA	TRBV11-2	CASSLEGTGGSPYEQYF	TGTGCCAGCAGCTTAGAGGGCACCGGTGGGAGCCCGTACGAGCAGTACTTC
NA	TRBJ2-3	NA	TRBV5-6	CASSSEGLADTQYF	TGTGCCAGCAGCTCGGAGGGACTCGCAGATACGCAGTATTTT
NA	TRBJ2-3	TRBD2	TRBV18	CASSSAGAQDTQYF	TGTGCCAGCTCATCTGCGGGAGCGCAAGATACGCAGTATTTT
NA	TRBJ1-2	TRBD1	TRBV7-9	CSSTSNRVQGADYGYTF	TGTTCCAGCACCTCCAATAGGGTACAGGGGGCTGACTATGGCTACACCTTC
NA	TRBJ2-7	TRBD2	TRBV5-8	CASSLVGRAYEQYF	TGTGCCAGCAGCTTGGTAGGGAGGGCCTACGAGCAGTACTTC
NA	TRBJ2-7	NA	TRBV28	CASSLRGSYEQYF	TGTGCCAGCAGTTTACGAGGGAGCTACGAGCAGTACTTC
NA	TRBJ2-5	TRBD1	TRBV7-7	CASSSGTGGKAQYF	TGTGCTAGCAGTTCCGGGACAGGGGGCAAAGCCCAGTACTTC
once	TRBJ2-5	NA	TRBV5-1	CASSLTGASRPETQYF	TGCGCCAGCAGCTTGACTGGAGCGAGTAGACCGGAGACCCAGTACTTC
NA	TRBJ1-1	NA	TRBV11-3	CASSKREFNTEAFF	TGTGCCAGCAGTAAACGGGAGTTTAACACTGAAGCTTTCTTT
NA	TRBJ2-1	TRBD2	TRBV7-9	CASSSSGGVDNEQFF	TGTGCCAGCAGCTCGAGCGGGGGGGTCGACAATGAGCAGTTCTTC
NA	TRBJ2-5	NA	TRBV6-5	CASSYGSQGETQYF	TGTGCCAGCAGTTACGGGAGCCAAGGGGAGACCCAGTACTTC
once	TRBJ2-5	NA	TRBV20-1	CSAREETQYF	TGCAGTGCTAGGGAGGAGACCCAGTACTTC
NA	TRBJ1-5	NA	TRBV7-2	CASSLDTGTQPQHF	TGTGCCAGCAGCTTAGACACAGGGACTCAGCCCCAGCATTTT
NA	TRBJ2-7	NA	TRBV7-9	CASSLGQFEQYF	TGTGCCAGCAGCTTAGGACAGTTCGAGCAGTACTTC
NA	TRBJ2-1	TRBD1	TRBV7-9	CASSTTTGSTYNEQFF	TGTGCCAGCAGCACGACGACAGGGTCGACCTACAATGAGCAGTTCTTC
NA	TRBJ2-4	TRBD1	TRBV19	CASSILYRGAKNIQYF	TGTGCCAGTAGTATACTGTACAGGGGTGCGAAAAACATTCAGTACTTC
NA	TRBJ2-5	TRBD2	TRBV27	CASSSGLAGGIGTQYF	TGTGCCAGCAGTTCGGGACTAGCGGGGGGTATCGGAACCCAGTACTTC
few	TRBJ1-1	TRBD1	TRBV19	CASSTGTGWVNTEAFF	TGTGCCAGTAGTACCGGGACAGGTTGGGTGAACACTGAAGCTTTCTTT
NA	TRBJ2-7	TRBD1	TRBV27	CASSLTGQGGWEQYF	TGTGCCAGCAGTTTGACAGGGCAGGGCGGTTGGGAGCAGTACTTC
NA	TRBJ2-7	TRBD1	TRBV5-4	CASSPWTGSHEQYF	TGTGCCAGCAGCCCTTGGACAGGTTCGCACGAGCAGTACTTC
NA	TRBJ2-7	NA	TRBV5-1	CASSLAADEQYF	TGCGCCAGCAGCTTGGCCGCGGACGAGCAGTACTTC
NA	TRBJ2-5	NA	TRBV5-4	CASSQGQKQETQYF	TGTGCCAGCAGCCAAGGACAGAAACAAGAGACCCAGTACTTC
few	TRBJ2-5	NA	TRBV18	CASSPYSLVEEETQYF	TGTGCCAGCTCACCATATTCCCTCGTGGAGGAAGAGACCCAGTACTTC
NA	TRBJ2-2	NA	TRBV9	CASSVGIPLDTGELFF	TGTGCCAGCAGCGTAGGTATACCACTCGACACCGGGGAGCTGTTTTTT
few	TRBJ2-7	NA	TRBV7-8	CASSPGRGYEQYF	TGTGCCAGCAGCCCCGGCCGGGGCTACGAGCAGTACTTC
NA	TRBJ1-5	NA	TRBV6-5	CASSSGWGQPQHF	TGTGCCAGCAGCTCAGGGTGGGGACAGCCCCAGCATTTT
NA	TRBJ1-2	TRBD1	TRBV7-2	CASSPGTGGARYGYTF	TGTGCCAGCAGTCCCGGGACAGGGGGCGCGAGGTATGGCTACACCTTC
NA	TRBJ2-7	TRBD1	TRBV4-3	CASSQVAPGQVPYEQYF	TGCGCCAGCAGCCAGGTAGCCCCGGGACAGGTGCCCTACGAGCAGTACTTC
NA	TRBJ1-1	NA	TRBV19	CASSIRTLTEAFF	TGTGCCAGTAGTATCCGGACACTCACTGAAGCTTTCTTT
NA	TRBJ1-4	NA	TRBV2	CASSGTAVNEKLFF	TGTGCCAGCAGTGGAACAGCAGTTAATGAAAAACTGTTTTTT
once	TRBJ1-5	NA	TRBV19	CASSISRAWNQPQHF	TGTGCCAGTAGTATAAGCAGGGCGTGGAATCAGCCCCAGCATTTT
few	TRBJ2-3	TRBD1	TRBV28	CASPPGRGRTDTQYF	TGTGCCAGCCCCCCCGGCAGGGGGCGAACAGATACGCAGTATTTT
few	TRBJ2-3	NA	TRBV15	CATSRKRTDTQYF	TGTGCCACCAGCAGAAAGAGGACAGATACGCAGTATTTT
NA	TRBJ2-7	NA	TRBV2	CASRPTGTSYEQYF	TGTGCCAGCAGACCGACAGGTACCTCCTACGAGCAGTACTTC
once	TRBJ2-7	TRBD2	TRBV5-4	CASSDRAGGPGEQYF	TGTGCCAGCAGCGATCGGGCGGGAGGGCCGGGCGAGCAGTACTTC
NA	TRBJ2-2	NA	TRBV7-7	CASSLGSQGKTGELFF	TGTGCTAGCAGCTTAGGGAGTCAAGGAAAGACCGGGGAGCTGTTTTTT
NA	TRBJ1-4	NA	TRBV7-2	CASSFESGGGTNEKLFF	TGTGCCAGCAGCTTTGAATCTGGGGGGGGGACTAATGAAAAACTGTTTTTT